The sequence of this TCR beta chain was determined in a study of CD8+ T cells in alopecia areata. Study in general: The graft donors were roughly 6-13-month-old C3H/HeJ mice with spontaneous alopecia, and their skin went to roughly 6-10-week-old female C3H/HeJ mice. General study points: Researchers reported that TCR sharing among patients proved less clear than in mice, possibly HLA-linked. Scalp specimens additionally yield sequences from normal skin's resident alphabeta T cells. Greater clonality was observed in lesional scalp samples, especially alopecia totalis/universalis, versus normal scalp.

cDNA serving as the sequencing template came from extracted, reverse transcribed RNA. Here immunoSEQ multiplex PCR was the method, and the copy in TCRdb shows in-frame clones only, minus some. The sample has more than 250,000 clones, none seen only once. The CDR3 contains 14 residues. The germline V gene has CDR1 NNHNN and CDR2 SYGAGS (reference sequence). Trimming took off 2 bases at V and 1 base at J, with 7 bases between the two ends. With respect to this clone: Its antigen is unidentified. The germline and genes are mouse ones. The missing CDR3 end, 4 residues past where the read stops, is filled in from the germline J gene. Other DNA sequences from this sample encode an identical CDR3 as well.

A panel of CD4, CD8alpha, NKG2D, NKG2ACE and other markers served to sort pooled cutaneous lymph node cells. The sequence was obtained from a C3H/HeJ mouse with alopecia areata. The mouse strain carries the MHC haplotype H2-k. Sequences were obtained from CD4+ T cells sorted from a lymph node. The gene calls are TRBV13-2 and TRBJ2-1; tentative D call: TRBD2 (5 bases). The CDR3 sequence: CASGEPGNYAEQFF. The part of the CDR3 DNA that was read is TGTGCCAGCGGTGAGCCTGGGAACTATGCT.